The 14 T cell receptor beta chains in this list originate from one sample, sequenced in a study of identical twins. TCRdb passed the 5' RACE reads through MiXCR, listing each CDR3 protein once. The sample lists 250,000 or so distinct CDR3 sequences; roughly 8% were seen once. These data were also reused for a study on yellow fever vaccine responses in identical twins.

Sample: CD8+ T cells sorted from blood. The source is a woman younger than 35 in good health.

This clonotype was picked up many times. The V and J genes are TRBV12-3 or TRBV12-4 and TRBJ2-1; TRBD2 matches 8 bases. The length of the CDR3 is 14 residues. The junction had 3 bases not matched to a gene; V was cut back by 5 bases and J by 3 bases. CDR3 nucleotides: TGTGCCAGCAGTCCAGCGGGAGACTACAATGAGCAGTTCTTC. Amino acid sequence: CASSPAGDYNEQFF.

This clonotype came up many times. This sequence joins TRBV12-3 or TRBV12-4 and TRBJ1-4, with 8 bases that match TRBD1. The ends lost 7 bases at V and 1 base at J; junction bases unmatched: 8. The CDR3 runs to 16 residues. The CDR3 loop is CASTGQGGVTNEKLFF. The CDR3 region has the DNA TGTGCCAGCACCGGACAGGGTGGGGTAACTAATGAAAAACTGTTTTTT.

The rearrangement uses TRBV7-2 and TRBJ2-7, with unresolved D. The CDR3 is 13 amino acids. The V end lost 3 bases, the J end lost 4 bases, and 10 bases lay between the germline ends. The germline V gene encodes CDR1 SGHTA and CDR2 FQGNSA. CDR3 amino acids: CASSLGYEYEQYF. CDR3 DNA: TGTGCCAGCAGCTTGGGGTATGAGTACGAGCAGTACTTC. Based on the CDR3 plus reference TRBV7-2 and TRBJ2-7, the full variable domain is GAGVSQSPSNKVTEKGKDVELRCDPISGHTALYWYRQSLGQGLEFLIYFQGNSAPDKSGLPSDRFSAERTGGSVSTLTIQRTQQEDSAVYLCASSLGYEYEQYFGPGTRLTVT.

This clonotype occurred many times. V is TRBV28 and J is TRBJ2-5; D remains unclear. Germline V CDR1 and CDR2: MDHEN, SYDVKM. The CDR3 is 11 amino acids. With 4 bases removed from V and 4 bases from J, the gap between germline ends came to 4 bases. The CDR3 nucleotides read TGTGCCAGCAGTTACGTAGAGACCCAGTACTTC. Translating it yields CASSYVETQYF.

With respect to this clonotype: A much larger clone differs by one base, so this may be a read error. This chain links TRBV11-3 with TRBJ2-7; D is uncertain. Germline V gene lookup returns CDR1 SGHNT and CDR2 YENEEA. The CDR3 runs 13 residues. The V end lost 2 bases, the J end lost 1 base, and 6 bases lay between the germline ends. The chain's CDR3 is CASSLHGSYEQYF. The CDR3 DNA reads as TGTGCCAGCAGCTTACACGGATCCTACGAGCAGTACTTC.

This clonotype was recorded at least ten times. The chain carries TRBV15 and TRBJ2-5; 11 bases agree with TRBD1. Germline trimming cut 5 bases from V and 5 bases from J; bases unmatched to any gene: 4. CDR3 length: 14 residues. The germline V gene encodes CDR1 LNHNV and CDR2 YYDKDF (reference sequence). The DNA of the CDR3 is TGTGCCACCAGCCGGGACAGGGGGTGGGAGACCCAGTACTTC. Translated, it gives CATSRDRGWETQYF.

The table lists this clonotype with a few counts. This sequence joins TRBV29-1 and TRBJ2-3; 9 bases agree with TRBD2. The length of the CDR3 is 14 residues. The germline CDR1 and CDR2 sequences are SQVTM and ANQGSEA. The V and J ends lost 1 base and 2 bases, in that order; junction bases with no gene match: 1. The CDR3 spells CSVEGLAVTDTQYF. CDR3 coding DNA: TGCAGCGTTGAAGGACTAGCGGTCACAGATACGCAGTATTTT.

This clonotype was seen repeatedly, ten times or more. This sequence joins TRBV15 and TRBJ2-3; 8 bases match TRBD2. The CDR3 has 16 amino acids. CDR1 and CDR2 (germline): LNHNV, YYDKDF (reference sequence). V was pared by 3 bases and J by 3 bases, with 8 bases of the junction left unmatched. The CDR3 is CATSRRRGGNTDTQYF. The CDR3 nucleotides read TGTGCCACCAGCAGGAGACGGGGGGGTAATACAGATACGCAGTATTTT.

In its sample, this clonotype was seen many times. This chain connects TRBV12-3 or TRBV12-4 to TRBJ2-5, with 12 bases that match TRBD2. The CDR3 has 15 residues. V dropped 6 bases and J dropped 5; count of bases not matched to a gene: 7. CDR3 sequence: CASRWTSGAMETQYF. The CDR3 DNA follows: TGTGCCAGCAGATGGACTAGCGGGGCCATGGAGACCCAGTACTTC.

This clonotype showed up just a few times. The chain carries TRBV4-2 and TRBJ2-5; D is perhaps TRBD2 (7 bases). CDR1 and CDR2 (germline): LGHNA, YNFKEQ. The CDR3 length is 16 residues. V dropped 2 bases and J dropped 4 bases, with 17 bases sitting between them. The CDR3 loop is CASSQTEGGGGETQYF. The CDR3 coding sequence is TGTGCCAGCAGCCAAACCGAAGGGGGGGGCGGAGAGACCCAGTACTTC.

This clonotype was found a few times. The chain couples TRBV2 to TRBJ2-1, with D possibly TRBD1 on 6 matching bases. Trimming took 0 bases from V and 3 from J, leaving 12 bases between them. The germline CDR1 and CDR2 sequences are SNHLY and FYNNEI. The CDR3 runs 16 residues. CDR3 sequence: CASSEAIDRFYNEQFF. CDR3 in DNA: TGTGCCAGCAGTGAAGCGATTGACAGGTTCTACAATGAGCAGTTCTTC.

As to this clonotype: One base away lies a much larger clone, so this may be a sequencing read error. This chain connects TRBV5-6 to TRBJ2-7; D might be TRBD2 (6 bases). The length of the CDR3 is 14 residues. Per germline, CDR1 SGHDT and CDR2 YYEEEE. The CDR3 reads CTSSLGGALYEQYF. The DNA of the CDR3 is TGTACCAGCAGCTTGGGAGGCGCCCTCTACGAGCAGTACTTC.

For this clonotype: This could be a read error, since a much larger clone is one nucleotide away. The chain's CDR3 is CASSVDYQDWAETDSQYF. The CDR3 DNA follows: TGTGCCAGCAGCGTAGATTATCAGGATTGGGCCGAAACAGATTCGCAGTATTTT. V usage is TRBV9 and J usage is TRBJ2-3; no clear D gene. CDR1 is SGDLS, CDR2 YYNGEE, per germline. This CDR3 is 18 amino acids long.

CDR3 residues: CASSDVANKETQYF. CDR3 nucleotides: TGTGCCAGCAGTGACGTAGCGAACAAAGAGACCCAGTACTTC. V is TRBV28 and J is TRBJ2-5; maybe TRBD2 (5 bases). The CDR3 has 14 amino acids. Trimming took 5 bases from V and 3 from J, leaving 13 bases between them. Germline V lookup: CDR1 MDHEN, CDR2 SYDVKM. Drawing the rest from reference TRBV28 and TRBJ2-5, the complete variable domain is DVKVTQSSRYLVKRTGEKVFLECVQDMDHENMFWYRQDPGLGLRLIYFSYDVKMKEKGDIPEGYSVSREKKERFSLILESASTNQTSMYLCASSDVANKETQYFGPGTRLLVL.